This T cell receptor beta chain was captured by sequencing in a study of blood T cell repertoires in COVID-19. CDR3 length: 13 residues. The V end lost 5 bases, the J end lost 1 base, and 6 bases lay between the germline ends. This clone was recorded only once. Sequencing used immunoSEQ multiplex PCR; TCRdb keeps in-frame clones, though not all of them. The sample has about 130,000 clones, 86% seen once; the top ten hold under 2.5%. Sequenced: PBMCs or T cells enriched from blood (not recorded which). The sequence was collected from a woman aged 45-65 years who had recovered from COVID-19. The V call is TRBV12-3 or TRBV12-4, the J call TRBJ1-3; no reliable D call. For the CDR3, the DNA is TGTGCCAGCAGTGAGGTTTCTGGAAACACCATATATTTT. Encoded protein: CASSEVSGNTIYF.